Detailed here is one T cell receptor beta chain. The CDR3 has 16 residues. Germline V gene data show CDR1 as LNHDA and CDR2 as SQIVND (reference sequence). V was pared by 6 bases and J by 4 bases, with 19 bases between. Cohort 3 donors were reported recovered after two negative PCRs, clearance, or symptom resolution. This sample was included in a study of blood T cell repertoires in COVID-19. Study in general: Samples taken during acute and convalescent COVID-19 were collected in the United States, Italy and Spain. Nucleic acid was either cDNA or gDNA, and it came from T cells, B-cell-depleted T cells, or PBMCs.

Here immunoSEQ multiplex PCR was the method, and the copy in TCRdb shows in-frame clones only, minus some. This sample has 400,000 to 500,000 clones, with approximately 88% found just once. The material sequenced was PBMCs or T cells enriched from blood (not recorded which). This chain links TRBV19 with TRBJ1-5, with a weak D call TRBD1 (5 bases). The clonotype comes from a woman aged 40 to 49 who had recovered from COVID-19. CDR3 sequence reads: CASSAQGLQYNQPQHF. CDR3 in DNA: TGTGCCAGTAGCGCCCAGGGACTTCAATATAATCAGCCCCAGCATTTT.